A selection of T cell receptor beta chains follows, all from one sample in a study of cytomegalovirus exposure and HLA in healthy donors. TCRdb's copy holds only in-frame clones and misses some; the assay was immunoSEQ multiplex PCR. The sample lists roughly 71,000 clones; 60% to 75% were seen once. Sequenced: PBMCs. These receptors came from a man aged 40-49 years in good health and CMV-seropositive. Both conserved end residues are trimmed from each CDR3.

J gene: TRBJ1-1; V gene: TRBV30; CDR3 protein: AWARQGGGNTEAF
J gene: TRBJ1-4; V gene: TRBV27; CDR3 protein: ASSYEGADNEKLF
J gene: TRBJ1-4; V gene: TRBV30; CDR3 protein: AWVDKTGGFEKLF
J gene: TRBJ2-7; V gene: TRBV30; CDR3 protein: AWAEGGVYEQY
J gene: TRBJ2-1; V gene: TRBV2; CDR3 protein: ASEGGLGFLYNEQF
J gene: TRBJ1-1; V gene: TRBV5-1; CDR3 protein: ASRGQGAIDTEAF
J gene: TRBJ1-3; V gene: TRBV6-1; CDR3 protein: ASSLGTVVGNTIY
J gene: TRBJ1-5; V gene: TRBV27; CDR3 protein: ASPNGVSNQPQH
J gene: TRBJ1-4; V gene: TRBV28; CDR3 protein: ASSSVRTGENEKLF
J gene: TRBJ1-2; V gene: TRBV6-6; CDR3 protein: AGREGGNYGYT
J gene: TRBJ2-3; V gene: TRBV6-6; CDR3 protein: ASSYGGARTDTQY
J gene: TRBJ2-5; V gene: TRBV7-8; CDR3 protein: ASSFPPSGTQY
J gene: TRBJ2-1; V gene: TRBV9; CDR3 protein: ASSVAGSPEF
J gene: TRBJ1-1; V gene: TRBV13; CDR3 protein: ASSYDKNTEAF
J gene: TRBJ2-7; V gene: TRBV5-5; CDR3 protein: ASSTGTVLYEQY
J gene: TRBJ1-4; V gene: TRBV11-3; CDR3 protein: ASSLDREGKLF
J gene: TRBJ2-1; V gene: TRBV11-3; CDR3 protein: ASSFPYNEQF
J gene: TRBJ2-1; V gene: TRBV6-1; CDR3 protein: ASTGRGALYNEQF
J gene: TRBJ2-7; V gene: TRBV5-6; CDR3 protein: ASTKTARAYEQY
J gene: TRBJ1-3; V gene: TRBV30; CDR3 protein: AWSGTSRVKNTIY
J gene: TRBJ1-1; V gene: TRBV6-1; CDR3 protein: ASTPLLPDTGPL
J gene: TRBJ1-2; V gene: TRBV30; CDR3 protein: AWSGTAVSYGYT
J gene: TRBJ1-1; V gene: TRBV11-3; CDR3 protein: ASSLGGLWGSRSTEAF
J gene: TRBJ1-3; V gene: TRBV4-3; CDR3 protein: ASSLNPPQDLAGNTIY
J gene: TRBJ1-1; V gene: TRBV7-8; CDR3 protein: ASIERSGVNTEAF
J gene: TRBJ1-1; V gene: TRBV27; CDR3 protein: ASSSSLGWYTEAF
J gene: TRBJ1-2; V gene: TRBV4-1; CDR3 protein: ASSQVQANGYT
J gene: TRBJ1-6; V gene: TRBV5-1; CDR3 protein: ASSLEGSGGGSPLH
J gene: TRBJ2-5; V gene: TRBV5-1; CDR3 protein: ASSLELAGGETQY
J gene: TRBJ2-7; V gene: TRBV28; CDR3 protein: AGRDRGSYEQY
J gene: TRBJ2-3; V gene: TRBV5-1; CDR3 protein: ASSSGTGQY
J gene: TRBJ1-5; V gene: TRBV10-3; CDR3 protein: AISDSLSNQPQH
J gene: TRBJ2-3; V gene: TRBV6-5; CDR3 protein: ASSYSEWASDTQY
J gene: TRBJ1-1; V gene: TRBV21-1; CDR3 protein: ASSIVLALGWWAHRKNTEAF
J gene: TRBJ1-4; V gene: TRBV5-1; CDR3 protein: ASSPGRWTGKGEKLF
J gene: TRBJ1-1; V gene: TRBV7-3; CDR3 protein: ASTLGTGSNEAF
J gene: TRBJ1-5; V gene: TRBV19; CDR3 protein: ASSIYRGDQPQH
J gene: TRBJ2-7; V gene: TRBV11-3; CDR3 protein: ASSFGQGPYEQY
J gene: TRBJ1-4; V gene: TRBV28; CDR3 protein: ASSITGAAGKEKLF
J gene: TRBJ1-6; V gene: TRBV6-4; CDR3 protein: ASSSGVDSPLH
J gene: TRBJ2-7; V gene: TRBV5-1; CDR3 protein: ASSLQGAPYEQY
J gene: TRBJ2-7; V gene: TRBV7-3; CDR3 protein: ASSFRKGAGDEQY
J gene: TRBJ1-4; V gene: TRBV19; CDR3 protein: ASSIRGGATNEKLF
J gene: TRBJ2-3; V gene: TRBV6-6; CDR3 protein: ASSYQGLVTQY
J gene: TRBJ1-5; V gene: TRBV30; CDR3 protein: AWAGQDNQPQH
J gene: TRBJ1-1; V gene: TRBV19; CDR3 protein: ASSAQGDTEAF